This is a list of T cell receptor beta chains from one sample in a study of brain metastases from non-small cell lung cancer. Clones were read by immunoSEQ multiplex PCR, and TCRdb kept only the in-frame ones, dropping some. Of a few thousand clones listed, over 65% are singletons. Sample: primary lung tumor tissue. The receptors come from a donor aged 40 or older with non-small cell lung cancer. Each CDR3 is given with its conserved first and last residue. D genes are given only for firm matches.

V,D,J,DNA,CDR3
TRBV24-1,-,TRBJ2-3,TGTGCCACCAGTGATCCGGACTCCTCGGTAGTGGATACGCAGTATTTT,CATSDPDSSVVDTQYF
TRBV6-5,-,TRBJ2-3,TGTGCCAGCAGTCAGGGGGGAGATACGCAGTATTTT,CASSQGGDTQYF
TRBV10-1,-,TRBJ1-5,TGCGCCAGCAGCCGGGACGGTGATCAGCCCCAGCATTTT,CASSRDGDQPQHF
TRBV4-2,-,TRBJ2-1,TGTGCCAGCAGCCAAGAAGATGCGGGTCATACGTTCTTC,CASSQEDAGHTFF
TRBV6-5,-,TRBJ1-2,TGTGCCAGCAAACTACGGACAGCGATACCCTATGGCTACACCTTC,CASKLRTAIPYGYTF
TRBV6-4,TRBD2,TRBJ2-1,TGTGCCAGCAAGTCGCGGGTCACTAGCGCATATGACAATGAGCAGTTCTTC,CASKSRVTSAYDNEQFF
TRBV5-1,-,TRBJ2-5,TGCGCCAGCAGCTTAGGGGCTATGGCCTCCCAAGAGACCCAGTACTTC,CASSLGAMASQETQYF
TRBV2,-,TRBJ2-3,TGTGCCAGCAGTGAGGAGCAGGGAACGGATACGCAGTATTTT,CASSEEQGTDTQYF
TRBV5-5,-,TRBJ1-3,TGTGCCAGCAGCCGCCTTTTGGGAAACACCATATATTTT,CASSRLLGNTIYF
TRBV2,-,TRBJ1-5,TGTGCCAGCAGTGACGCAGGACGGCCCCAGCATTTT,CASSDAGRPQHF
TRBV6-2/TRBV6-3,-,TRBJ1-1,TGTGCCAGCAGTTGGAGACCCGCGAACGCTGAAGCTTTCTTT,CASSWRPANAEAFF
TRBV5-1,TRBD1,TRBJ1-4,TGCGCCAGCAGCCCACAGGGGCCCCCAAATGAAAAACTGTTTTTT,CASSPQGPPNEKLFF
TRBV7-2,TRBD2,TRBJ2-5,TGTGCCAGCAGCCCCGGGACTAGCTACCCGACCCAGTACTTC,CASSPGTSYPTQYF
TRBV15,TRBD1,TRBJ1-5,TGTGCCACCAGCAAAAGGACAGGGAATCAGCCCCAGCATTTT,CATSKRTGNQPQHF
TRBV6-5,-,TRBJ1-4,TGTGCCAGCGGGTTGGCTTATGAAAAACTGTTTTTT,CASGLAYEKLFF
TRBV2,TRBD1,TRBJ1-5,TGTGCCAGCACCGGGACAGTTACTTATCAGCCCCAGCATTTT,CASTGTVTYQPQHF